This TCR beta chain comes out of a study of cytomegalovirus exposure and HLA in healthy donors. General study points: TCR beta sequences reportedly predicted most subjects' HLA-A and HLA-B alleles accurately. Later analysis identified around 15,000 TCR beta sequences associated with HLA alleles, using a false discovery rate threshold of 0.05. In a later analysis, TCR association rates varied by HLA locus: DRB1 most, HLA-C fewest.

On this clone: What it binds is not known.

Amplification used 60 Vbeta primers and 13 Jbeta primers. Profiling relied on immunoSEQ multiplex PCR, and the TCRdb table lists in-frame clones only, not all of them. The sample carries about 140,000 clones, just under 85% recorded once. The sequenced material came from PBMCs. This TCR was sampled from a young man in good health and CMV-seropositive.

CDR3 sequence reads: CASSPFDRGSEQYF. The CDR3 DNA sequence: TGTGCCAGCAGCCCCTTCGACAGGGGGAGCGAGCAGTACTTC. This chain connects TRBV7-2 to TRBJ2-7; TRBD1 matches at 9 bases. CDR1 is SGHTA, CDR2 FQGNSA, per germline. The CDR3 runs to 14 residues. The V segment lost 5 bases and the J segment 6 bases; nucleotides outside the gene matches: 8.